The rows below give T cell receptor beta chains drawn from one sample of a study of identical twins. TCRdb redid the calling of the 5' RACE reads with MiXCR, one entry per CDR3 protein. The profile shows fewer than 800,000 distinct CDR3 sequences, 7% to 7.5% of them singletons. The same sample was also used in a study of yellow fever vaccine responses in identical twins.

The sequencing input was PBMCs. The receptors come from a woman aged 18 to 35 in good health. The CDR3 runs from the conserved cysteine through the conserved F or W. D genes are given only for firm matches. Rows may omit the clone size; those that give it use once, few, many or a size class.

clone_size j_call v_call d_call cdr3_nt cdr3_aa
- TRBJ2-1 TRBV10-3 TRBD2 TGTGCCATCAGTGGAAGCGGGGTGTACAATGAGCAGTTCTTC CAISGSGVYNEQFF
many TRBJ1-3 TRBV6-1 - TGTGCCAGCACCCGGGACCCCTCTGGAAACACCATATATTTT CASTRDPSGNTIYF
- TRBJ2-3 TRBV5-1 TRBD2 TGCGCCATCTTGGCGGGAGAACCCACAGATACGCAGTATTTT CAILAGEPTDTQYF
- TRBJ2-1 TRBV4-1 TRBD2 TGCGCCAGCAGCCAAGACTTAGTAGCGGGGCCGCATCTCTACAATGAGCAGTTCTTC CASSQDLVAGPHLYNEQFF
many TRBJ2-1 TRBV7-2 - TGTGCCAGCAGCTTAGGGCTAGCGAGATCCTACAATGAGCAGTTCTTC CASSLGLARSYNEQFF
few TRBJ2-1 TRBV29-1 - TGCAGCGTTGAAGAAGACCAGTTCTTC CSVEEDQFF
few TRBJ2-5 TRBV5-1 TRBD2 TGCGCCAGCAGCTTGGACCTAGCGGGGGATCAGACCCAGTACTTC CASSLDLAGDQTQYF
- TRBJ2-1 TRBV3-1 - TGTGCCAGCAGCTCTGGACCGACGTTGAGCTCCTACAATGAGCAGTTCTTC CASSSGPTLSSYNEQFF
many TRBJ2-7 TRBV6-5 - TGTGCCAGCAACCAGGCGGGACTCCAGTACTTC CASNQAGLQYF
- TRBJ1-2 TRBV20-1 TRBD1 TGCAGTGCTTCCCCCGGGACAGGGGTCGGAGGCTACACCTTC CSASPGTGVGGYTF
many TRBJ2-1 TRBV5-5 TRBD1 TGTGCCAGCAGCGAAACAGGGGTGCCCTACAATGAGCAGTTCTTC CASSETGVPYNEQFF
few TRBJ2-1 TRBV7-6 - TGTGCCAGCAGCTCCCGGCCCGACTTGAGGCTTGGGATATCTTTGGGCTACAATGAGCAGTTCTTC CASSSRPDLRLGISLGYNEQFF
many TRBJ1-1 TRBV5-1 - TGCGCCAGCACCGGACAGAACACTGAAGCTTTCTTT CASTGQNTEAFF
many TRBJ1-1 TRBV7-2 - TGTGCCAGCAGCTTATTTTCCGGGTTGGGCACTGAAGCTTTCTTT CASSLFSGLGTEAFF
- TRBJ2-5 TRBV27 TRBD1 TGTGCCAGCAGACGACAGGGGCTGATCGTGACCCAGTACTTC CASRRQGLIVTQYF
many TRBJ2-1 TRBV4-1 TRBD2 TGCGCCAGCAGCCAAGCACTAGCGGACCAATACAATGAGCAGTTCTTC CASSQALADQYNEQFF
many TRBJ1-2 TRBV12-3/TRBV12-4 - TGTGCCAGCAGCTACTCCGGGACACGGACCTATGGCTACACCTTC CASSYSGTRTYGYTF
many TRBJ1-1 TRBV5-1 TRBD1 TGCGCCAGCAGCTTGTCCACAGGGGGAACTGAAGCTTTCTTT CASSLSTGGTEAFF
few TRBJ2-6 TRBV28 - TGTGCCAGCAGAACCAACGATTTTGTTACAGGGGCCAACGTCCTGACTTTC CASRTNDFVTGANVLTF
- TRBJ1-4 TRBV15 - TGTGCCACCAGCAGACTCTCAGGGGAAAAACTGTTTTTT CATSRLSGEKLFF
few TRBJ1-4 TRBV19 - TGTGCCAGTAGTGTTCGGGGGGCGATGAATGAAAAACTGTTTTTT CASSVRGAMNEKLFF
- TRBJ2-7 TRBV6-1 - TGTGCCAGCAGTGAAGGTCCGAGCTACGAGCAGTACTTC CASSEGPSYEQYF
many TRBJ2-3 TRBV5-1 - TGCGCCAGCAGAATAGCGGAGAGGGATACGCAGTATTTT CASRIAERDTQYF
many TRBJ1-5 TRBV29-1 TRBD1 TGCAGCGTTCTGACAGGGTCAAATTTGACCCAGCATTTT CSVLTGSNLTQHF
many TRBJ2-1 TRBV2 TRBD2 TGTGCCAGCAGTACCCGGACTAGCGGGAGCTCCTACAATGAGCAGTTCTTC CASSTRTSGSSYNEQFF
few TRBJ2-5 TRBV20-1 TRBD2 TGCAGTGCCAGAGGGGTAGCGGGGCCAAGAGAGACCCAGTACTTC CSARGVAGPRETQYF
few TRBJ2-3 TRBV7-9 - TGTGCCAGCAGCAAAACCCCGAGGGTTAGCACAGATACGCAGTATTTT CASSKTPRVSTDTQYF
many TRBJ2-4 TRBV19 - TGTGCCAGTAGTATTGCTGGGGCCAAAAACATTCAGTACTTC CASSIAGAKNIQYF
few TRBJ1-1 TRBV20-1 - TGCAGTGCTAGAAGCCAAGGATGGAACACTGAAGCTTTCTTT CSARSQGWNTEAFF
few TRBJ2-1 TRBV6-6 - TGTGCCAGCAGTTACATCTCTGATGAGCAGTTCTTC CASSYISDEQFF
few TRBJ1-6 TRBV25-1 - TGTGCCAGCCGAGGGGACGCCTATAATTCACCCCTCCACTTT CASRGDAYNSPLHF
many TRBJ2-1 TRBV4-1 TRBD2 TGCGCCAGCAATGAGCGGGAGAGCTCCTACAATGAGCAGTTCTTC CASNERESSYNEQFF
few TRBJ2-7 TRBV12-3/TRBV12-4 TRBD1 TGTGCCAGCAGTTTCCCGGGACAGGGTCCCCACGAGCAGTACTTC CASSFPGQGPHEQYF
few TRBJ2-5 TRBV5-1 TRBD2 TGCGCCAGCAGCTTGGTCGGTAGCGGGGGACCCACCGAGACCCAGTACTTC CASSLVGSGGPTETQYF
many TRBJ2-1 TRBV3-1 TRBD2 TGTGCCAGCAGTACCCAGGCGGGAGAAGGCTATGAGCAGTTCTTC CASSTQAGEGYEQFF
few TRBJ2-7 TRBV6-5 TRBD1 TGTGCCAGCAGTACTCGGGACAGGAGTCTCTACGAGCAGTACTTC CASSTRDRSLYEQYF
- TRBJ2-7 TRBV16 - TGTGCCAGCAGCCAATCAGAGACAGCTCTCTCCTACGAGCAGTACTTC CASSQSETALSYEQYF
many TRBJ2-2 TRBV27 TRBD1 TGTGCCAGCAGTTTAGGGAGCAGGGGGAGCGGGGAGCTGTTTTTT CASSLGSRGSGELFF
- TRBJ2-3 TRBV20-1 TRBD2 TGCAGTGCTAGTCTGCTAGCGGGAGCAGATACGCAGTATTTT CSASLLAGADTQYF
few TRBJ2-1 TRBV20-1 TRBD2 TGCAGTGCCTACCTTAGCGGGAGTGGCTACAATGAGCAGTTCTTC CSAYLSGSGYNEQFF
few TRBJ2-2 TRBV12-3/TRBV12-4 - TGTGCCAGCAGCCCCGTAAGCGCCGGGGAGCTGTTTTTT CASSPVSAGELFF
few TRBJ1-1 TRBV21-1 - TGTGCCAGCAGCAAGGGGGAGGTCGAACCGTGCACTGAAGCTTTCTTT CASSKGEVEPCTEAFF
- TRBJ2-2 TRBV2 - TGTGCCAGCAGTGGTCGGCAAGGAAAGGGGGAGCTGTTTTTT CASSGRQGKGELFF
few TRBJ1-6 TRBV15 - TGTGCCACCAGCAGCACGCGGGGTTCACCCCTCCACTTT CATSSTRGSPLHF
few TRBJ2-7 TRBV10-3 - TGTGCCATCAGTGAGTCGCCCCTACAGGGAGTTAACGAGCAGTACTTC CAISESPLQGVNEQYF
many TRBJ2-1 TRBV7-9 - TGTGCCAGCAGCTTAGCTTCCTGGGGCCCGGAGTTCTTC CASSLASWGPEFF
many TRBJ1-5 TRBV6-5 TRBD1 TGTGCCAGCAGTTCTACAGGGGGCTATCAGCCCCAGCATTTT CASSSTGGYQPQHF
few TRBJ1-1 TRBV12-3/TRBV12-4 - TGTGCCAGCACCAAGACAGCCATGAACACTGAAGCTTTCTTT CASTKTAMNTEAFF
- TRBJ2-3 TRBV19 - TGTGCCAGTTCTAGCAGTGGAAAAGATACGCAGTATTTT CASSSSGKDTQYF
few TRBJ2-1 TRBV12-3/TRBV12-4 TRBD1 TGTGCCAGCACCCCAACACCGGGACAGGGAAATTGGAATGAGCAGTTCTTC CASTPTPGQGNWNEQFF
many TRBJ1-1 TRBV12-3/TRBV12-4 - TGTGCCAGCAGTTTGGTCCAGGGCTACACTGAAGCTTTCTTT CASSLVQGYTEAFF
few TRBJ2-7 TRBV12-3/TRBV12-4 TRBD2 TGTGCCAGCAGTGCGGGGGCGCGGGGGGTCTCCTACGAGCAGTACTTC CASSAGARGVSYEQYF
- TRBJ1-2 TRBV28 - TGTGCCAGCAGTTCAGGGGCCTTCTATGGCTACACCTTC CASSSGAFYGYTF
many TRBJ2-3 TRBV14 - TGTGCCAGCAGCTTACAGGCGGGTCTCACAGCAGATACGCAGTATTTT CASSLQAGLTADTQYF
few TRBJ2-1 TRBV7-9 TRBD1 TGTGCCAGCAGCTTGCTTACAGGGGTTGGTGAGCAGTTCTTC CASSLLTGVGEQFF
few TRBJ1-1 TRBV28 - TGTGCCAGCAGTTTATCGGCCCTAAGGGAAGCTTTCTTT CASSLSALREAFF
few TRBJ2-7 TRBV9 TRBD2 TGTGCCAGCAGCGGACGCGGGACTAGCGGGAGGAGGAACGAGCAGTACTTC CASSGRGTSGRRNEQYF